This T cell receptor beta chain emerged from a study of blood T cell repertoires in COVID-19. Clones were sequenced by immunoSEQ multiplex PCR, and TCRdb holds only the in-frame ones, with some missing. The sample holds about 90,000 clones, about three quarters seen once. With 3 bases removed from V and 11 bases from J, the gap between germline ends came to 19 bases. CDR3 length: 14 amino acids. Germline values: CDR1 MNHEY, CDR2 SMNVEV (reference sequence). The clonotype comes from a woman of 80 years or more with acute or convalescent COVID-19. The chain employs TRBV27 and TRBJ1-1, with D maybe TRBD1 (5 bases). The specimen sequenced was peripheral blood. The CDR3 protein is CASSFGASLKAAFF. As DNA, the CDR3 is TGTGCCAGCAGTTTTGGGGCTAGTCTAAAGGCGGCTTTCTTT.